These 29 T cell receptor beta chains were sequenced from one sample in a study of Tregs in tolerant kidney transplant recipients. Some clones are missing from TCRdb's copy, which holds only in-frame ones; the method was immunoSEQ multiplex PCR. This table has about 240,000 clones, roughly 80% appearing once. Sequencing was carried out using CD4+ T cells from blood. The origin of the receptors is a human donor in good health.

V gene TRBV9 combines with J gene TRBJ1-5; D possibly corresponds to TRBD1 (6 bases). The CDR3 totals 15 residues. Germline V gives CDR1 SGDLS, CDR2 YYNGEE. V lost 1 base and J lost 4, with 12 bases in between. CDR3 DNA: TGTGCCAGCAGCGTACTCGGGACACTGAATCAGCCCCAGCATTTT. Translation gives CASSVLGTLNQPQHF.

The chain has TRBV5-1 and TRBJ2-3; perhaps D is TRBD1 or TRBD2 (5 bases each). The germline V and J ends were trimmed by 2 bases and 4 bases, with 11 bases remaining between them. The CDR3 consists of 14 residues. From germline, CDR1 is SGHRS and CDR2 YFSETQ. The DNA of the CDR3 is TGCGCCAGCAGCTTCCCAGGGACGGCAGATACGCAGTATTTT. Amino acid sequence: CASSFPGTADTQYF.

The chain links TRBV7-6 to TRBJ1-6; possibly TRBD1 for D (5 bases). The CDR3 contains 14 residues. Germline V gives CDR1 SGHVS, CDR2 FNYEAQ. Trimming pared 6 bases from V and 5 bases from J, leaving 11 bases between. CDR3 region: CASSPGTDNSPLHF. CDR3 coding DNA: TGTGCCAGCAGTCCCGGGACCGATAATTCACCCCTCCACTTT.

CDR3 in amino acids: CNAVVSYNEQFF. CDR3 nucleotide sequence: TGCAACGCGGTCGTTTCCTACAATGAGCAGTTCTTC. V and J are TRBV29-1 and TRBJ2-1; D unclear. CDR3 size: 12 residues. Germline V gives CDR1 SQVTM, CDR2 ANQGSEA.

The J gene is TRBJ2-1, the V gene TRBV11-3; the D gene is possibly TRBD2 (5 bases). Germline lookup yields CDR1 SGHNT and CDR2 YENEEA. CDR3 length equals 14 residues. The V and J ends lost 5 bases and 1 base respectively, with 9 bases between them. Here the CDR3 reads CASSGSSSYNEQFF. CDR3 DNA: TGTGCCAGCAGCGGGAGTAGTTCCTACAATGAGCAGTTCTTC. The full variable domain, its missing parts supplied by reference TRBV11-3 and TRBJ2-1, is EAGVVQSPRYKIIEKKQPVAFWCNPISGHNTLYWYLQNLGQGPELLIRYENEEAVDDSQLPKDRFSAERLKGVDSTLKIQPAELGDSAVYLCASSGSSSYNEQFFGPGTRLTVL.

The rearrangement uses TRBV18 and TRBJ1-2; TRBD1 agrees at 9 bases. The CDR3 is made up of 16 amino acids. CDR1 is KGHSH and CDR2 is LQKENI in the germline V gene. J was trimmed by 5 bases and V by 3 bases; bases with no gene match: 10. As DNA, the CDR3 is TGTGCCAGCTCACCCGAACAGGGGGCTAGTTCTTATGGCTACACCTTC. This encodes CASSPEQGASSYGYTF.

V usage is TRBV7-2 and J usage is TRBJ1-1; a weak D match, TRBD1 (6 bases). V lost 3 bases and J lost 0, with 8 bases in between. Germline V gene data show CDR1 as SGHTA and CDR2 as FQGNSA. This CDR3 has 14 residues. CDR3 DNA sequence: TGTGCCAGCAGCTTCGGGGGCCTGAACACTGAAGCTTTCTTT. It translates to CASSFGGLNTEAFF.

Here the CDR3 reads CSVSGVVGGSDTQYF. The CDR3 DNA is TGCAGCGTGTCGGGGGTTGTTGGAGGGTCAGATACGCAGTATTTT. This chain joins TRBV29-1 and TRBJ2-3; D possibly corresponds to TRBD2 (6 bases). V lost 6 bases, J lost 4 bases, and 20 bases lay in between. The CDR3 runs to 15 residues. Germline loops: CDR1 SQVTM, CDR2 ANQGSEA.

This clone was detected once. The chain recombines TRBV11-2 with TRBJ2-1; D is ambiguous. Deletions cut 1 base from V and 10 bases from J, with 11 bases between. CDR1 and CDR2 from the germline V gene are SGHAT and FQNNGV. The CDR3 covers 13 residues. The CDR3 sequence is CASSLVQGAEQFF. Here the CDR3 DNA reads TGTGCCAGCAGCTTAGTTCAAGGTGCGGAGCAGTTCTTC.

This sequence joins TRBV5-1 and TRBJ2-5; 7 bases line up with TRBD2. CDR3 size: 15 residues. Germline trimming cut 0 bases from V and 4 bases from J; bases unmatched to any gene: 6. The germline gives CDR1 SGHRS, CDR2 YFSETQ. CDR3 loop: CASSLVAGRGETQYF. In DNA, the CDR3 is TGCGCCAGCAGCTTGGTGGCAGGGAGGGGAGAGACCCAGTACTTC.

V gene TRBV27 combines with J gene TRBJ2-4, with a weak D call TRBD1 (7 bases). CDR1 MNHEY and CDR2 SMNVEV come from the germline V gene (reference sequence). The CDR3 loop spans 13 amino acids. The germline V and J ends were trimmed by 6 bases and 12 bases, with 18 bases remaining between them. As DNA, the CDR3 is TGTGCCAGCAGCGACAGGGCCGCAGCGGGTCAGTACTTC. Its translation: CASSDRAAAGQYF.

The chain employs TRBV4-2 and TRBJ1-2, with TRBD1 matching over 7 bases. CDR3 size: 15 residues. Germline trimming cut 4 bases from V and 1 base from J; bases unmatched to any gene: 6. Germline V lookup: CDR1 LGHNA, CDR2 YNFKEQ. The CDR3 DNA is TGTGCCAGCAGCCCCGGGACAGCCATTAACTATGGCTACACCTTC. It is translated as CASSPGTAINYGYTF.

The V call is TRBV5-1, the J call TRBJ1-6, with no clear D. The CDR3 runs 15 residues. In germline, CDR1 is SGHRS, CDR2 YFSETQ. Deletions cut 0 bases from V and 7 bases from J, with 11 bases between. CDR3 residues: CASSLAESGNSPLHF. Here the CDR3 DNA reads TGCGCCAGCAGCTTGGCCGAGTCGGGGAATTCACCCCTCCACTTT.

This clone was seen a handful of times. V and J are TRBV11-2 and TRBJ1-5; 7 nucleotides match TRBD1. The ends lost 0 bases at V and 6 bases at J; junction bases unmatched: 11. The CDR3 runs to 17 residues. The germline V gene has CDR1 SGHAT and CDR2 FQNNGV. CDR3 amino acids: CASSLEATQGVGQPQHF. The CDR3 DNA sequence: TGTGCCAGCAGCTTAGAGGCTACGCAGGGGGTAGGTCAGCCCCAGCATTTT.

This chain uses TRBV19 with TRBJ1-4; unclear D gene. CDR1 LNHDA and CDR2 SQIVND come from the germline V gene (reference sequence). Trimming took 0 bases from V and 7 from J, leaving 6 bases between them. The CDR3 extends over 13 amino acids. This chain's CDR3 is CASSIDHGEKLFF. The DNA of the CDR3 is TGTGCCAGTAGTATAGATCACGGTGAAAAACTGTTTTTT.

The chain has TRBV30 and TRBJ2-5; perhaps TRBD2 as D (5 bases). Germline loops: CDR1 GTSNPN, CDR2 SVGIG (reference sequence). There are 14 residues in the CDR3. The V end was cut by 5 bases, the J end by 5 bases, with 18 bases between. The CDR3 nucleotides are TGTGCCTGGGGCCCGGGATTATGGTTGGAGACCCAGTACTTC. This gives the protein CAWGPGLWLETQYF.

This clone was counted between two and nine times. The gene calls are TRBV19 and TRBJ1-3; tentatively, D is TRBD1 (6 bases). V lost 8 bases to trimming and J lost 4 bases, with 12 bases between them. The CDR3 loop spans 13 amino acids. The germline V gene has CDR1 LNHDA and CDR2 SQIVND (reference sequence). The CDR3 loop is CASSRGPGNTIYF. Here the CDR3 DNA reads TGTGCCAGTTCCAGGGGTCCAGGAAACACCATATATTTT.

V is TRBV7-9 and J is TRBJ2-3; 14 nucleotides agree with TRBD2. This CDR3 has 16 amino acids. V shed 5 bases, J shed 5 bases, and the junction held 6 bases outside the gene matches. Germline assignment: CDR1 SEHNR and CDR2 FQNEAQ (reference sequence). The CDR3 DNA reads TGTGCCAGCAGCCGGACTAGCGGGAGGAGGCAAGATACGCAGTATTTT. As protein: CASSRTSGRRQDTQYF.

The gene calls are TRBV7-9 and TRBJ2-1, with D hard to call. V was shortened by 5 bases and J by 5 bases, with 10 bases between the two germline ends. CDR3 length equals 13 residues. Germline values: CDR1 SEHNR, CDR2 FQNEAQ (reference sequence). The CDR3 sequence is CASSQTADNEQFF. The CDR3 nucleotides read TGTGCCAGCAGCCAAACTGCCGACAATGAGCAGTTCTTC. Combining the CDR3 with reference TRBV7-9 and TRBJ2-1 gives the whole variable domain DTGVSQNPRHKITKRGQNVTFRCDPISEHNRLYWYRQTLGQGPEFLTYFQNEAQLEKSRLLSDRFSAERPKGSFSTLEIQRTEQGDSAMYLCASSQTADNEQFFGPGTRLTVL.

The chain recombines TRBV7-9 with TRBJ2-5; D possibly corresponds to TRBD2 (6 bases). Trimming took 5 bases from V and 3 from J, leaving 19 bases between them. The CDR3 runs 16 residues. Germline CDR1 and CDR2: SEHNR and FQNEAQ (reference sequence). The DNA for the CDR3 is TGTGCCAGCAGCCCCCATGGGGCTAGCGAGAAAGAGACCCAGTACTTC. It specifies CASSPHGASEKETQYF.

V gene TRBV30 combines with J gene TRBJ1-1; D may be TRBD1 (5 bases). Germline CDR1 and CDR2: GTSNPN and SVGIG (reference sequence). This CDR3 spans 12 amino acids. The CDR3 DNA reads as TGTGTCTTAGACAGACAGAACACTGAAGCTTTCTTT. Its protein product is CVLDRQNTEAFF.

Turning to this clone: One end of the junction is discordant with germline, which a read error may explain. The V gene is TRBV19, the J gene TRBJ2-3; 7 bases fit TRBD1. CDR1 is LNHDA and CDR2 is SQIVND in the germline V gene (reference sequence). The length of the CDR3 is 14 residues. The CDR3: CASSIGTAFDTQYF. CDR3 bases: TGTGCCAGTAGCATAGGGACAGCTTTTGATACGCAGTATTTT.

V is TRBV5-1 and J is TRBJ2-3, with TRBD1 as a possible D gene (7 bases). V was cut by 0 bases and J by 3 bases, with 20 bases left in between. Germline CDR1 and CDR2: SGHRS and YFSETQ. The CDR3 is 18 residues long. The CDR3 DNA follows: TGCGCCAGCAGCTTGGCCAACGGAGGGGGCGTTATAACAGATACGCAGTATTTT. This gives the protein CASSLANGGGVITDTQYF. Complete variable domain (other parts from reference TRBV5-1 and TRBJ2-3): KAGVTQTPRYLIKTRGQQVTLSCSPISGHRSVSWYQQTPGQGLQFLFEYFSETQRNKGNFPGRFSGRQFSNSRSEMNVSTLELGDSALYLCASSLANGGGVITDTQYFGPGTRLTVL.

The J gene is TRBJ2-1, the V gene TRBV6-5; D is undetermined. The germline gives CDR1 MNHEY, CDR2 SVGAGI. The CDR3 has 16 residues. V gave up 0 bases and J gave up 3 bases, with 12 bases separating them. The CDR3 loop is CASSYSARILYNEQFF. CDR3 DNA sequence: TGTGCCAGCAGTTACTCGGCGAGGATCCTCTACAATGAGCAGTTCTTC.

The chain couples TRBV15 to TRBJ1-2, with 7 bases identical to TRBD1. Germline assignment: CDR1 LNHNV and CDR2 YYDKDF (reference sequence). V trimming: 3 bases; J trimming: 2 bases; junction bases outside the gene matches: 6. The CDR3 spans 15 residues. The CDR3 reads CATSSPDRANYGYTF. The CDR3 nucleotides read TGTGCCACCAGCAGCCCAGACAGGGCCAACTATGGCTACACCTTC.

The chain uses TRBV4-1 and TRBJ2-1; D remains unclear. CDR1 and CDR2 from the germline V gene are MGHRA and YSYEKL. The CDR3 has 13 amino acids. The V gene lost 4 bases and the J gene lost 0 bases, with 4 bases spanning the gap. DNA of the CDR3: TGCGCCAGCAGCCCAAGCTCCTACAATGAGCAGTTCTTC. This encodes CASSPSSYNEQFF.

Written as DNA, the CDR3 is TGTGCCAGCACCCCTGAGGTGGGCACTGAAGCTTTCTTT. As protein: CASTPEVGTEAFF. The chain is built from TRBV2 and TRBJ1-1; D unresolved. This CDR3 has 13 amino acids. Deletions cut 7 bases from V and 4 bases from J, with 13 bases between. Germline CDR1 reads SNHLY; CDR2 reads FYNNEI.

The chain recombines TRBV10-3 with TRBJ1-3; D remains ambiguous. The V gene's germline CDR1 is ENHRY and CDR2 SYGVKD. The V end was cut by 4 bases, the J end by 2 bases, with 6 bases between. The CDR3 covers 13 residues. The CDR3 DNA reads as TGTGCCATCAGTGGAGGGACTGGAAACACCATATATTTT. It encodes CAISGGTGNTIYF.

V and J are TRBV4-2 and TRBJ1-1; D is ambiguous. Deletions cut 0 bases from V and 0 bases from J, with 5 bases between. Per the germline V gene, CDR1 is LGHNA and CDR2 is YNFKEQ. The CDR3 has 14 residues. The CDR3 DNA reads as TGTGCCAGCAGCCAAGAATCCGTGAACACTGAAGCTTTCTTT. Amino acids: CASSQESVNTEAFF.